The present T cell receptor beta chain was sequenced within a study of shared clonotypes between healthy human individuals. Overall study findings and caveats: With a few donors compared, roughly 5% of naive CD4 clonotypes were shared.

This CDR3 is built from 16 residues. Germline V CDR1 and CDR2: SGHDT, YYEEEE. Trimming took off 0 bases at V and 0 bases at J, with 11 bases between the two ends. On this clone itself: Its target is unknown.

CD45RA+ naive and CD45RA-negative memory subsets were separated from CD4+ cells. Repertoires were generated with immunoSEQ multiplex PCR, while TCRdb's copy carries only in-frame clones and drops some. The table includes 650,000 to 750,000 clones, 72% detected once. V is TRBV5-6 and J is TRBJ2-3; possibly TRBD2 for D (6 bases). This TCR was sampled from a woman between 25 and 40 years old in good health. The sequenced material came from memory CD4+ T cells sorted from blood. Subset specified: CD45RA-negative fraction. CDR3 sequence reads: CASSLVGGASTDTQYF. DNA of the CDR3: TGTGCCAGCAGCTTGGTCGGGGGAGCCAGCACAGATACGCAGTATTTT.